This T cell receptor (beta chain) is drawn from a study of blood T cell repertoires in COVID-19. Germline values: CDR1 MGHDK, CDR2 SYGVNS. The CDR3 is 12 amino acids. The junction had 2 bases not matched to a gene; V was cut back by 5 bases and J by 6 bases. Data came from immunoSEQ multiplex PCR; TCRdb stores just in-frame clones and leaves some out. Of 250,000 to 300,000 clones listed, around 90% are singletons. Material: peripheral blood. This sequence joins TRBV25-1 and TRBJ1-2, with 8 bases that match TRBD1. This receptor was taken from a man in his fifties or sixties with acute or convalescent COVID-19. CDR3 sequence reads: CASSTGGHGYTF. The CDR3 DNA reads TGTGCCAGCAGTACAGGGGGTCATGGCTACACCTTC.